The 28 T cell receptor beta chains below were found in one sample sequenced in a study of identical twins. TCRdb re-called the 5' RACE reads through MiXCR, storing one row per CDR3 protein. The data show roughly 470,000 distinct CDR3 sequences, around 15% seen once. These data are also associated with another study on yellow fever vaccine responses in identical twins.

The source material was CD4+ T cells sorted from blood. Every receptor here comes from a woman younger than 35 in good health.

This rearrangement joins TRBV20-1 to TRBJ2-1, with 13 bases matching TRBD2. This CDR3 has 16 residues. Germline V lookup: CDR1 DFQATT, CDR2 SNEGSKA (reference sequence). With 6 bases clipped from V and 4 bases from J, the junction kept 9 bases outside the gene matches. CDR3 nucleotides: TGCAGTGCGACGGGACTAGCGGGAAGGTTTTACAATGAGCAGTTCTTC. Its protein product is CSATGLAGRFYNEQFF.

This clonotype came up many times. The chain employs TRBV4-3 and TRBJ2-5, with a possible D match to TRBD2 (5 bases). V lost 0 bases to trimming and J lost 3 bases, with 8 bases between them. Germline V gene lookup returns CDR1 LGHNA and CDR2 YSLEER. There are 14 residues in the CDR3. CDR3 sequence: CASSQEYGEETQYF. The DNA of the CDR3 is TGCGCCAGCAGCCAAGAATACGGGGAAGAGACCCAGTACTTC.

This clonotype was observed a few times. This chain uses TRBV20-1 with TRBJ1-1; D call uncertain. Germline CDR1 and CDR2: DFQATT and SNEGSKA (reference sequence). V lost 3 bases to trimming and J lost 6 bases, with 14 bases between them. The CDR3 has 13 amino acids. The CDR3 loop reads CSASPSAFAEAFF. The CDR3 DNA reads as TGCAGTGCTAGCCCCAGCGCGTTCGCTGAAGCTTTCTTT.

As to this clonotype: A much larger clone differs from this one at a single base, so this may be a read error. This chain joins TRBV3-1 and TRBJ2-4; perhaps TRBD2 as D (5 bases). The CDR3 is 17 amino acids. CDR1 and CDR2 from the germline V gene are LGHDT and YNNKEL (reference sequence). The CDR3 sequence: CASTQDSGGLAKNIQYF. CDR3 bases: TGTGCCAGCACCCAAGATTCTGGCGGACTAGCCAAAAACATTCAGTACTTC. Full variable domain (missing parts from reference TRBV3-1 and TRBJ2-4): DTAVSQTPKYLVTQMGNDKSIKCEQNLGHDTMYWYKQDSKKFLKIMFSYNNKELIINETVPNRFSPKSPDKAHLNLHINSLELGDSAVYFCASTQDSGGLAKNIQYFGAGTRLSVL.

This chain uses TRBV13 with TRBJ2-1; D perhaps matches TRBD1 (5 bases). The V and J ends lost 5 bases and 3 bases respectively, with 14 bases between them. The CDR3 loop spans 15 amino acids. Looked up from germline, CDR1 is PRHDT and CDR2 is FYEKMQ (reference sequence). The CDR3 nucleotides are TGTGCCAGCAGCCGGAAGGGGCTAGTCTACAATGAGCAGTTCTTC. Amino acid sequence: CASSRKGLVYNEQFF.

The rearrangement links TRBV27 to TRBJ2-4; 11 bases fit TRBD2. CDR1 is MNHEY, CDR2 SMNVEV, per germline (reference sequence). This CDR3 has 18 amino acids. V lost 8 bases, J lost 0 bases, and 12 bases stayed unmatched. CDR3 sequence (DNA): TGTGCCAGCCGGGGGGGGACTAGCGGATCTGTAGCCAAAAACATTCAGTACTTC. This encodes CASRGGTSGSVAKNIQYF.

This clonotype was observed a handful of times. The CDR3 loop reads CASSQGLAGVGYNEQFF. As DNA, the CDR3 is TGTGCCAGCAGCCAAGGATTAGCGGGGGTGGGATACAATGAGCAGTTCTTC. The chain couples TRBV3-1 to TRBJ2-1; 9 bases are shared with TRBD2. Germline values: CDR1 LGHDT, CDR2 YNNKEL (reference sequence). This CDR3 is 17 amino acids long. The trim removed 1 base at V and 4 bases at J, leaving 8 bases unmatched.

The rearrangement links TRBV6-5 to TRBJ2-5; D remains ambiguous. The CDR3 is made up of 15 amino acids. Germline CDR1 is MNHEY and CDR2 is SVGAGI. Trimming removed 4 bases at V and 0 bases at J, with 12 bases between. The CDR3 loop reads CASSSDHRYQETQYF. CDR3 nucleotide sequence: TGTGCCAGCAGTTCCGACCATCGGTACCAAGAGACCCAGTACTTC.

V usage is TRBV7-2 and J usage is TRBJ2-7; D is perhaps TRBD1 (5 bases). Per the germline V gene, CDR1 is SGHTA and CDR2 is FQGNSA. The CDR3 length is 13 residues. Trimming removed 5 bases from V and 3 bases from J, with 11 bases in between. The CDR3 reads CASSPNQGYEQYF. The CDR3 DNA sequence: TGTGCCAGCAGCCCAAATCAGGGCTACGAGCAGTACTTC.

This clonotype was counted ten times or more. This rearrangement joins TRBV12-3 or TRBV12-4 to TRBJ2-4, with TRBD1 identical over 7 bases. The V gene end was trimmed by 5 bases and the J gene end by 6 bases; junction bases not matched to a gene: 7. The CDR3 runs 14 residues. The CDR3 is CASSPGTARNIQYF. The CDR3 DNA sequence: TGTGCCAGCAGTCCCGGGACAGCCCGAAACATTCAGTACTTC.

There are many counts of this clonotype. The rearrangement uses TRBV5-1 and TRBJ1-4, with D unclear. The ends were cut back, 2 bases at V and 7 bases at J, with 12 bases in the middle. Germline V gene lookup returns CDR1 SGHRS and CDR2 YFSETQ. The CDR3 spans 14 residues. In DNA, the CDR3 is TGCGCCAGCAGCTTCAAGGGCGGGAGTGAAAAACTGTTTTTT. This encodes CASSFKGGSEKLFF.

The chain has TRBV12-3 or TRBV12-4 and TRBJ2-3; 7 bases are a match to TRBD2. V shed 8 bases, J shed 10 bases, and the junction held 12 bases outside the gene matches. This CDR3 has 13 residues. Here the CDR3 reads CASRPPLAESQYF. The CDR3 bases are TGTGCCAGCCGACCCCCCCTAGCGGAGTCGCAGTATTTT.

This clonotype has a count of ten or more. This chain links TRBV12-3 or TRBV12-4 with TRBJ2-4; 7 positions agree with TRBD1. The V and J ends lost 6 bases and 5 bases, in that order; junction bases with no gene match: 7. The CDR3 spans 14 residues. CDR3 in amino acids: CASRQDRVQNIQYF. CDR3 nucleotide sequence: TGTGCCAGCAGGCAAGACAGGGTCCAAAACATTCAGTACTTC.

This clonotype was counted only a few times. The chain couples TRBV7-2 to TRBJ2-7, with TRBD2 matching over 8 bases. Germline V gene data show CDR1 as SGHTA and CDR2 as FQGNSA. With 2 bases clipped from V and 4 bases from J, the junction kept 7 bases outside the gene matches. The CDR3 has 15 residues. As DNA, the CDR3 is TGTGCCAGCAGCTTAAAGCGGGAGAAGTTGTACGAGCAGTACTTC. It translates to CASSLKREKLYEQYF.

V and J are TRBV7-2 and TRBJ1-2, with D tentatively TRBD1 (5 bases). This CDR3 comprises 13 residues. Trimming stripped 4 bases from V and 4 bases from J, with 10 bases between. Looked up from germline, CDR1 is SGHTA and CDR2 is FQGNSA. CDR3 region: CASSSTGTYGYTF. In nucleotides, the CDR3 is TGTGCCAGCAGCTCTACAGGTACCTATGGCTACACCTTC.

This clonotype was detected only a few times. The chain uses TRBV11-2 and TRBJ1-2; D possibly corresponds to TRBD1 (5 bases). The CDR3 loop spans 16 amino acids. The V gene's germline CDR1 is SGHAT and CDR2 FQNNGV. Trimming shortened V by 2 bases and J by 5 bases, and 18 bases separated the two germline ends. The CDR3 nucleotides are TGTGCCAGCAGCTTAAAGGGGTGGGGCGGTTTGTATGGCTACACCTTC. It encodes CASSLKGWGGLYGYTF.

This clonotype was seen more than once but under ten times. The chain recombines TRBV6-2 or TRBV6-3 with TRBJ2-1, with TRBD2 as a possible D gene (7 bases). This CDR3 contains 15 residues. The germline gives CDR1 MNHEY, CDR2 SVGEGT. The V gene lost 5 bases and the J gene lost 9 bases, with 20 bases spanning the gap. The DNA of the CDR3 is TGTGCCAGCAGTCGGGACATACGACTAGCCAGTGAGCAGTTCTTC. As protein: CASSRDIRLASEQFF.

The chain carries TRBV29-1 and TRBJ2-2; TRBD1 or TRBD2 may be the D gene (5 bases each). Germline V gene data show CDR1 as SQVTM and CDR2 as ANQGSEA. Trimming removed 6 bases at V and 0 bases at J, with 11 bases between. The CDR3 consists of 14 residues. CDR3 in DNA: TGCAGCGTGGCCGGGGCCCCGAACACCGGGGAGCTGTTTTTT. Amino acid sequence: CSVAGAPNTGELFF.

The chain has TRBV20-1 and TRBJ2-4; D call uncertain. The length of the CDR3 is 11 residues. Germline V lookup: CDR1 DFQATT, CDR2 SNEGSKA (reference sequence). V gave up 4 bases and J gave up 5 bases, with 6 bases separating them. DNA for the CDR3: TGCAGTGCTAAGGGCGAAAACATTCAGTACTTC. This encodes CSAKGENIQYF.

This clonotype has at least ten counts. The rearrangement uses TRBV5-1 and TRBJ1-5, with D hard to call. Trimming shortened V by 4 bases and J by 8 bases, and 10 bases separated the two germline ends. The CDR3 loop spans 12 amino acids. The germline V gene has CDR1 SGHRS and CDR2 YFSETQ. CDR3 nucleotide sequence: TGCGCCAGCAGCGCTGAGGGAAAGCCCCAGCATTTT. It specifies CASSAEGKPQHF.

The rearrangement uses TRBV5-8 and TRBJ2-5; D tentatively reads TRBD1 or TRBD2 (5 bases each). This CDR3 has 15 amino acids. Germline assignment: CDR1 SGHTS and CDR2 YDEGEE. Trimming took 7 bases from V and 1 from J, leaving 17 bases between them. Here the CDR3 reads CASPSSEGFQETQYF. The CDR3 nucleotides read TGTGCCAGCCCAAGTTCAGAGGGGTTCCAAGAGACCCAGTACTTC.

This clonotype turned up a few times. This chain connects TRBV28 to TRBJ2-7; D unclear. In germline, CDR1 is MDHEN, CDR2 SYDVKM. V was trimmed by 6 bases and J by 6 bases, leaving 18 bases between them. This CDR3 region has 14 residues. The CDR3 DNA follows: TGTGCCAGCAGCCCCGTGGGAAGTCTACGCGAGCAGTACTTC. Encoded protein: CASSPVGSLREQYF.

The chain joins TRBV20-1 to TRBJ2-6; possibly TRBD1 for D (5 bases). The CDR3 length is 17 residues. Between the trimmed V and J ends, which lost 6 bases and 4 bases, there was a span of 22 bases. Germline CDR1 is DFQATT and CDR2 is SNEGSKA (reference sequence). CDR3 region: CSARYRRVLRGANVLTF. DNA of the CDR3: TGCAGTGCCCGGTACAGGAGAGTCCTCCGGGGGGCCAACGTCCTGACTTTC.

This clonotype was seen a handful of times. The rearrangement joins TRBV6-2 or TRBV6-3 to TRBJ1-5; a weak D match, TRBD1 (6 bases). Germline CDR1 and CDR2: MNHEY and SVGEGT. This CDR3 comprises 15 residues. V was cut by 6 bases and J by 4 bases, with 16 bases left in between. CDR3: CASSSGTNFNQPQHF. CDR3 DNA: TGTGCCAGCAGCTCCGGGACAAATTTTAATCAGCCCCAGCATTTT.

The V and J genes are TRBV4-3 and TRBJ2-6; maybe TRBD1 (5 bases). V was shortened by 0 bases and J by 0 bases, with 15 bases between the two germline ends. The V gene's germline CDR1 is LGHNA and CDR2 YSLEER. The CDR3 runs to 19 residues. The CDR3 protein is CASSQDLRGSRSGANVLTF. The CDR3 bases are TGCGCCAGCAGCCAAGATCTAAGGGGATCGCGCTCTGGGGCCAACGTCCTGACTTTC.

This clonotype has only a few counts. The CDR3, as DNA: TGTGCCAGCAGTTACTTACCGGGACAGGGGTACGAGCAGTACTTC. This gives the protein CASSYLPGQGYEQYF. The chain uses TRBV6-5 and TRBJ2-7, with 10 bases fitting TRBD1. In germline, CDR1 is MNHEY, CDR2 SVGAGI. CDR3 length equals 15 residues. Trimming removed 1 base from V and 4 bases from J; junction bases left unmatched: 4.

The J gene is TRBJ2-3, the V gene TRBV10-3, with D possibly matching TRBD1 (6 bases). Germline lookup yields CDR1 ENHRY and CDR2 SYGVKD. The length of the CDR3 is 14 residues. V lost 6 bases, J lost 2 bases, and 12 bases lay in between. The CDR3 reads CAISHPGDTDTQYF. Written as DNA, the CDR3 is TGTGCCATCAGCCATCCAGGGGACACAGATACGCAGTATTTT.

This clonotype was counted between two and nine times. The chain uses TRBV29-1 and TRBJ2-5; perhaps TRBD1 as D (6 bases). V lost 4 bases and J 5 bases, leaving 8 bases between the germline ends. Germline V gene sequence: CDR1 SQVTM, CDR2 ANQGSEA. The CDR3 is made up of 11 amino acids. CDR3 sequence: CSVGRGETQYF. DNA for the CDR3: TGCAGCGTTGGCAGGGGCGAGACCCAGTACTTC.